This T cell receptor (beta chain) originates from a study of identical twins. Findings of the study overall: Carriage of fewer insertions was seen in abundant cord blood beta clonotypes, whereas memory repertoires showed none. Sharing of beta out-of-frame sequences by twins showed a weaker excess.

A universal primer site came from template switching; cDNA carried unique molecular identifiers. Each CDR3 protein gets one entry after TCRdb re-called the 5' RACE reads with MiXCR. The sample includes about 570,000 distinct CDR3 sequences, 9.6% of them seen just once. As regards this clonotype: The antigen remains unidentified.

The J segment lost 2 bases and the V segment lost 0 bases, leaving 3 bases of the junction unmatched. CDR1 is SGHRS and CDR2 is YFSETQ in the germline V gene. The CDR3 length is 15 residues. These same data were also listed under a study on yellow fever vaccine responses in identical twins.

V gene TRBV5-1 combines with J gene TRBJ2-3; 7 bases line up with TRBD1. Sequenced material: PBMCs. This TCR derives from a woman aged 18-29 years in good health. The CDR3 coding sequence is TGCGCCAGCAGCTTGGAGGGACAGTTCACAGATACGCAGTATTTT. It is translated as CASSLEGQFTDTQYF.